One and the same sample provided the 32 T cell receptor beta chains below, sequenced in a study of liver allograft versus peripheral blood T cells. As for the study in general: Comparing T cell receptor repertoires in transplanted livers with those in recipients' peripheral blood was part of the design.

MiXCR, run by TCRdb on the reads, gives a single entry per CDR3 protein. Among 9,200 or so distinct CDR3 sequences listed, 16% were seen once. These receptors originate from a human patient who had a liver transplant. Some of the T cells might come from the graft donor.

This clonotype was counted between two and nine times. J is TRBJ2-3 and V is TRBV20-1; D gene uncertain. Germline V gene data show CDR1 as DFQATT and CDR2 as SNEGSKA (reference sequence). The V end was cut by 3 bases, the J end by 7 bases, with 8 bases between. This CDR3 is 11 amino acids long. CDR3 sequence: CSASPANTQYF. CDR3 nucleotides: TGCAGTGCTAGTCCGGCAAATACGCAGTATTTT.

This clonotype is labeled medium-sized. This chain's CDR3 is CASSEGKAARWEGYTF. For the CDR3, the DNA is TGTGCCAGCAGTGAAGGGAAGGCAGCCCGATGGGAAGGCTACACCTTC. This rearrangement joins TRBV6-1 to TRBJ1-2; D is ambiguous. The CDR3 runs 16 residues. Germline loops: CDR1 MNHNS, CDR2 SASEGT. The V end lost 1 base, the J end lost 8 bases, and 20 bases lay between the germline ends.

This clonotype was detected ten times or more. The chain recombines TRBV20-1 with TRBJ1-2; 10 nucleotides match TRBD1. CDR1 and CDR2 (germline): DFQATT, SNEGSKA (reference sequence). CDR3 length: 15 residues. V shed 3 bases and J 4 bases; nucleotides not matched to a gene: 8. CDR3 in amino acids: CSARPGTGASYGYTF. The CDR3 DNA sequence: TGCAGTGCTAGGCCGGGGACAGGGGCCTCCTATGGCTACACCTTC.

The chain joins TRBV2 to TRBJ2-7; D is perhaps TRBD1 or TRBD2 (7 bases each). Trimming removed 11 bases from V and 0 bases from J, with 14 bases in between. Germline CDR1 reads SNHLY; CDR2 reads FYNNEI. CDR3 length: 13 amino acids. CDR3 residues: CAGGDSFSYEQYF. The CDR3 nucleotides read TGTGCCGGGGGGGACAGCTTCTCCTACGAGCAGTACTTC.

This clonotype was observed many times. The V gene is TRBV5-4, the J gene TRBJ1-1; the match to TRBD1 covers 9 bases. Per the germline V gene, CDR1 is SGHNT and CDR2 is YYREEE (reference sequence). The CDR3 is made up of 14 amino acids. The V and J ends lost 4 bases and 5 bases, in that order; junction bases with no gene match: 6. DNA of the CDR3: TGTGCCAGCAGCGGAAGAGACAGGGGGACTGAAGCTTTCTTT. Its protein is CASSGRDRGTEAFF.

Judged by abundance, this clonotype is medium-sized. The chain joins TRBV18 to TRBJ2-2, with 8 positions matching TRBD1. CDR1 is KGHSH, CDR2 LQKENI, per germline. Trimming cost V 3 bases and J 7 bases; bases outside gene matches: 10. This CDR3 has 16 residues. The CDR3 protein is CASSPLARGRIGELFF. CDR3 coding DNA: TGTGCCAGCTCACCGCTCGCCAGGGGGCGGATCGGGGAGCTGTTTTTT.

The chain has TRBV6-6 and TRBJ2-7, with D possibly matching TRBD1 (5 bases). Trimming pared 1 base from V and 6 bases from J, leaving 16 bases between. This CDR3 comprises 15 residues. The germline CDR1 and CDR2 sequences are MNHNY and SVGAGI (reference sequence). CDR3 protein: CASSYFNKGHSEQYF. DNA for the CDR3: TGTGCCAGCAGTTACTTCAACAAGGGGCACAGCGAGCAGTACTTC.

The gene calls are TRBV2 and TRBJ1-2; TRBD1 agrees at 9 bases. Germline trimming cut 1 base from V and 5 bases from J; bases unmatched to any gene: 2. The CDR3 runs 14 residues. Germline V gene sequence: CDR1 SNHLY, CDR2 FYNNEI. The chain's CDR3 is CASSEGDRVYGYTF. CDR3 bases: TGTGCCAGCAGTGAAGGGGACAGGGTTTATGGCTACACCTTC.

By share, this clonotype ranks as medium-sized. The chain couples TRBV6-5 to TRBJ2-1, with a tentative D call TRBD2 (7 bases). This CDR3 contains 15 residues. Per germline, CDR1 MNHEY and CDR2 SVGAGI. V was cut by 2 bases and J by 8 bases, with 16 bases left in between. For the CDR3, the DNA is TGTGCCAGCAGTTACGGGAGGGGGATACCTGATGAGCAGTTCTTC. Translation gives CASSYGRGIPDEQFF.

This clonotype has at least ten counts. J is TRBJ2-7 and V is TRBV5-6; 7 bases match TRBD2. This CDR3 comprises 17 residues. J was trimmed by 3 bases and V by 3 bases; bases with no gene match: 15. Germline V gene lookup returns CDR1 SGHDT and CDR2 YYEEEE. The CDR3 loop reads CASSSLGRSGENYEQYF. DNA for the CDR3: TGTGCCAGCAGCTCTCTTGGGAGAAGCGGGGAGAACTACGAGCAGTACTTC.

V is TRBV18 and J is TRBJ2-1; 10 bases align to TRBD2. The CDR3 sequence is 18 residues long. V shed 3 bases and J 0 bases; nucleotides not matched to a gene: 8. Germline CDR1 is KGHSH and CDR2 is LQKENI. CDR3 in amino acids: CASSPGAGGDISYNEQFF. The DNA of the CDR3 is TGTGCCAGCTCACCCGGAGCGGGGGGGGACATCTCCTACAATGAGCAGTTCTTC. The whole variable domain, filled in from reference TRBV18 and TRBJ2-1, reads NAGVMQNPRHLVRRRGQEARLRCSPMKGHSHVYWYRQLPEEGLKFMVYLQKENIIDESGMPKERFSAEFPKEGPSILRIQQVVRGDSAAYFCASSPGAGGDISYNEQFFGPGTRLTVL.

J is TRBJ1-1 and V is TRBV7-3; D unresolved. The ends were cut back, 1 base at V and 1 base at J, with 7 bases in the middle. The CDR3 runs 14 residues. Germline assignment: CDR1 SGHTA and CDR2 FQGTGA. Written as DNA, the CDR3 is TGTGCCAGCAGCTTAAGGAGGGAGAACACTGAAGCTTTCTTT. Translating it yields CASSLRRENTEAFF.

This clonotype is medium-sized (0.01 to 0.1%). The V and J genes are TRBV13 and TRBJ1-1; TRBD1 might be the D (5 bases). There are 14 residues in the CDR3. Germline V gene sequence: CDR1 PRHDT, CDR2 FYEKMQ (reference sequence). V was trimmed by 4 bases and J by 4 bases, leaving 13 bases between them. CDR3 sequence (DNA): TGTGCCAGCAGCTCTCGGCGGGGGGTCACTGAAGCTTTCTTT. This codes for CASSSRRGVTEAFF.

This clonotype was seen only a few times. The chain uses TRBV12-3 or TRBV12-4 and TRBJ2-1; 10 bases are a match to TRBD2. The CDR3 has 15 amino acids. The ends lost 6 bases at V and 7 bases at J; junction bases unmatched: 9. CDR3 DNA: TGTGCCAGCAGACCGAGCGGGGGGGCCAGGAATGAGCAGTTCTTC. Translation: CASRPSGGARNEQFF.

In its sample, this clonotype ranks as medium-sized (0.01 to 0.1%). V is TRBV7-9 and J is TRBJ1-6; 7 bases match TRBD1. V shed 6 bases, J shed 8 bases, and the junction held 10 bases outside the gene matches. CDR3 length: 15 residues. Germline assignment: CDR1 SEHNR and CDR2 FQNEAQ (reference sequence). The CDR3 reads CASSPMTGRDSPLHF. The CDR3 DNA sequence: TGTGCCAGCAGTCCAATGACAGGGCGGGATTCACCCCTCCACTTT.

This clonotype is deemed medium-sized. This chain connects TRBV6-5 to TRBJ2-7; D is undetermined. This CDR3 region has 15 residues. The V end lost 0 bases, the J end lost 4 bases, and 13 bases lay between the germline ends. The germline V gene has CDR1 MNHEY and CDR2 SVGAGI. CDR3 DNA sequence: TGTGCCAGCAGTTACTCTCGCAACGGGCCGTACGAGCAGTACTTC. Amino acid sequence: CASSYSRNGPYEQYF.

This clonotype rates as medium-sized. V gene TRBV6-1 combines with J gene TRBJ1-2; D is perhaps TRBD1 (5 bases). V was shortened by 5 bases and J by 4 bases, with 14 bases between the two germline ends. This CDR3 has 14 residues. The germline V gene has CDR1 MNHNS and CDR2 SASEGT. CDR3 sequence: CASSRRDGRYGYTF. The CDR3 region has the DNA TGTGCCAGCAGTCGCCGGGACGGGCGCTATGGCTACACCTTC.

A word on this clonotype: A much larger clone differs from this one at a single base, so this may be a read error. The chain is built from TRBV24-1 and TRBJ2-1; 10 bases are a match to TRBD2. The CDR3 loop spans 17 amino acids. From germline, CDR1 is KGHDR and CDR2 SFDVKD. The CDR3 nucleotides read TGTGCCACCTGTGATACCCCCCTAGCGGGGGAATACAATGAGCAGTTCTTC. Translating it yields CATCDTPLAGEYNEQFF.

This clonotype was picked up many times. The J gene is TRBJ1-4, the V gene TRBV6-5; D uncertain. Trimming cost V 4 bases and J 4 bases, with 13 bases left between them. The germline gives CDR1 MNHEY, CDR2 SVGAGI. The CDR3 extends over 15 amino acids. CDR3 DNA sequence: TGTGCCAGCAGTTCCCGGGAGAGGAATAATGAAAAACTGTTTTTT. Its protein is CASSSRERNNEKLFF.

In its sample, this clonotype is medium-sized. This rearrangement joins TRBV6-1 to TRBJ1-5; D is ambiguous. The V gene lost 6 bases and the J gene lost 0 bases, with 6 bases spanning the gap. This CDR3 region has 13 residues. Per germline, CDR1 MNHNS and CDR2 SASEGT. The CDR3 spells CASRGNSNQPQHF. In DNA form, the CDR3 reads TGTGCCAGCAGGGGTAATAGCAATCAGCCCCAGCATTTT.

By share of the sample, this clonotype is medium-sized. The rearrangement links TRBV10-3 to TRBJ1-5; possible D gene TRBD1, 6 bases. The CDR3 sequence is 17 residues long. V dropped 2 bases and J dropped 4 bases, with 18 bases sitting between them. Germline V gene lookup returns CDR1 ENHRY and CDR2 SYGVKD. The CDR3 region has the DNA TGTGCCATCAGTGAGAGTCCAAGCGGGGGGCAAAATCAGCCCCAGCATTTT. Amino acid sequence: CAISESPSGGQNQPQHF.

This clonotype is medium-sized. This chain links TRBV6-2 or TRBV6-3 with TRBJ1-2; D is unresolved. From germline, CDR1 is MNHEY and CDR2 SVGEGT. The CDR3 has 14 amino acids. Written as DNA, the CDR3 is TGTGCTACCCATCCTATGAGGGCAGGAGATGGCTACACCTTC. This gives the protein CATHPMRAGDGYTF.

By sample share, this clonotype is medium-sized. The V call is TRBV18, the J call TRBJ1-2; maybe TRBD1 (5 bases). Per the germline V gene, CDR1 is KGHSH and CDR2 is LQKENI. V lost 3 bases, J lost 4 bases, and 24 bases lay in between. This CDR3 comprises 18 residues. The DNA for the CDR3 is TGTGCCAGCTCACCCGCGGGGTCAGGGTCCCAGGTCGGCTATGGCTACACCTTC. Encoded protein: CASSPAGSGSQVGYGYTF.

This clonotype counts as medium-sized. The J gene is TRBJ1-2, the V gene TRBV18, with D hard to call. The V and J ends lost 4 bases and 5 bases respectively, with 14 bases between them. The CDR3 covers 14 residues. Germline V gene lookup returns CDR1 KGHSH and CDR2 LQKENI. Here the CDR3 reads CASSLNKGLYGYTF. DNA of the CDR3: TGTGCCAGCTCACTGAATAAAGGGCTGTATGGCTACACCTTC. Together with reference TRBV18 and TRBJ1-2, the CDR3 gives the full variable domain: NAGVMQNPRHLVRRRGQEARLRCSPMKGHSHVYWYRQLPEEGLKFMVYLQKENIIDESGMPKERFSAEFPKEGPSILRIQQVVRGDSAAYFCASSLNKGLYGYTFGSGTRLTVV.

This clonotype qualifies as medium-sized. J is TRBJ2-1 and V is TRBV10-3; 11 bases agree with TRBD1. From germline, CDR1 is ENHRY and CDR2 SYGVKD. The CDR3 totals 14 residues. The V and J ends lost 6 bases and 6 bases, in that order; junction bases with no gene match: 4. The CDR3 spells CAISTGQGGNEQFF. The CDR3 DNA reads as TGTGCCATCAGCACGGGACAGGGGGGCAATGAGCAGTTCTTC.

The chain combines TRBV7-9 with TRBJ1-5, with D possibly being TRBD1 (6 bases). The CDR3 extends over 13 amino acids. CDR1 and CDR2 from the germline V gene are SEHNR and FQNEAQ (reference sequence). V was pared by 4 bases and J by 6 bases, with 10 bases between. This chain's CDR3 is CASSSTGAQPQHF. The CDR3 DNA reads TGTGCCAGCAGCTCTACGGGGGCTCAGCCCCAGCATTTT.

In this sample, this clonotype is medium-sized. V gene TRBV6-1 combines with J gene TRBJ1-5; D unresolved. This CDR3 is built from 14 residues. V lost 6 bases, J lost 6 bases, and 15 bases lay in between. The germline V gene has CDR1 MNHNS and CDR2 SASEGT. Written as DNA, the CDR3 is TGTGCCAGCAGCCCCTTCGGTAGTGGTCAGCCCCAGCATTTT. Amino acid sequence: CASSPFGSGQPQHF.

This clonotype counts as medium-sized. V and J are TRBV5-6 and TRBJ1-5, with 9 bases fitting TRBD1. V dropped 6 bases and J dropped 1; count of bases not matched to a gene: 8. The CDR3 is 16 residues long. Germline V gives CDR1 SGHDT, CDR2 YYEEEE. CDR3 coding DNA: TGTGCCAGCACCCGAGGACAGGGGAAGAGCAATCAGCCCCAGCATTTT. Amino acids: CASTRGQGKSNQPQHF. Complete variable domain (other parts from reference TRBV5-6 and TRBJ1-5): DAGVTQSPTHLIKTRGQQVTLRCSPKSGHDTVSWYQQALGQGPQFIFQYYEEEERQRGNFPDRFSGHQFPNYSSELNVNALLLGDSALYLCASTRGQGKSNQPQHFGDGTRLSIL.

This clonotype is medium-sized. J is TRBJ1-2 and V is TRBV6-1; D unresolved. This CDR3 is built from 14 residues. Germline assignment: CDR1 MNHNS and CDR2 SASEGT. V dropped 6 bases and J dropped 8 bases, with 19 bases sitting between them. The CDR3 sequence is CASRHPAVGLGYTF. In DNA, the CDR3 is TGTGCCAGCAGGCACCCTGCCGTGGGCCTAGGCTACACCTTC.

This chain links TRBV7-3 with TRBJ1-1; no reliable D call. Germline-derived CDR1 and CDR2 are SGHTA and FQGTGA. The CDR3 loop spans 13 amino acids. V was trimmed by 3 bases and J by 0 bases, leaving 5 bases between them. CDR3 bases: TGTGCCAGCAGCTTTGGAATGAACACTGAAGCTTTCTTT. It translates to CASSFGMNTEAFF.

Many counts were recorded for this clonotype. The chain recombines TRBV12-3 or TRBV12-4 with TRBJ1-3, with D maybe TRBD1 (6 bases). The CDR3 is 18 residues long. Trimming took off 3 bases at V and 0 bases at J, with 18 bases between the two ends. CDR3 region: CASSFPRGQLSSGNTIYF. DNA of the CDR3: TGTGCCAGCAGTTTTCCCCGGGGGCAACTGAGCTCTGGAAACACCATATATTTT.

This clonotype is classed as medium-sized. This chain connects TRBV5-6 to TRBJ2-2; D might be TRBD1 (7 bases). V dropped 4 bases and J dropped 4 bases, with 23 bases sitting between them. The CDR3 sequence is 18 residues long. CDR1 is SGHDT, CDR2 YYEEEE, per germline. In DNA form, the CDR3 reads TGTGCCAGCAGCCAGACTCTTCGAGGGCAGGGGGGCACCGGGGAGCTGTTTTTT. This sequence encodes CASSQTLRGQGGTGELFF. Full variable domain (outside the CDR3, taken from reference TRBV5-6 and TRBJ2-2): DAGVTQSPTHLIKTRGQQVTLRCSPKSGHDTVSWYQQALGQGPQFIFQYYEEEERQRGNFPDRFSGHQFPNYSSELNVNALLLGDSALYLCASSQTLRGQGGTGELFFGEGSRLTVL.